The 15 T cell receptor beta chains reported below all come from one sample, sequenced in a study of OX40 agonist ivuxolimab in advanced cancers. Some clones are missing from TCRdb's copy, which holds only in-frame ones; the method was immunoSEQ multiplex PCR. The profile shows roughly 100,000 clones, roughly 89% of them singletons. The sequencing used CD4+ or CD8+ T cells sorted from blood, collected in a trial of the OX40 agonist ivuxolimab. The receptors originated from an adult with an advanced solid tumor such as melanoma, head and neck, liver or kidney cancer.

The chain links TRBV19 to TRBJ1-5; a weak D match, TRBD1 (5 bases). This CDR3 has 14 residues. With 3 bases removed from V and 9 bases from J, the gap between germline ends came to 15 bases. From germline, CDR1 is LNHDA and CDR2 SQIVND (reference sequence). The CDR3 DNA follows: TGTGCCAGTAGTATGGCGGGGCCTCGGAGGCCCCAGCATTTT. As protein: CASSMAGPRRPQHF.

The chain joins TRBV6-5 to TRBJ2-1; 9 nucleotides line up with TRBD1. Looked up from germline, CDR1 is MNHEY and CDR2 is SVGAGI. After removal of 6 bases from V and 9 bases from J, the junction contained 6 bases not matched to a gene. The CDR3 has 13 amino acids. The CDR3 nucleotides read TGTGCCAGCAGGCAACAGGGGGCAGCTGAGCAGTTCTTC. Its translation is CASRQQGAAEQFF.

The J gene is TRBJ2-1, the V gene TRBV7-2; the match to TRBD2 covers 14 bases. The CDR3 contains 15 residues. J gave up 11 bases and V 5 bases, and 8 bases lay outside the gene matches. CDR1 and CDR2 (germline): SGHTA, FQGNSA. CDR3 sequence: CASSPRTSGGNQQFF. CDR3 in DNA: TGTGCCAGCAGCCCCCGGACTAGCGGGGGGAATCAGCAGTTCTTC.

This chain joins TRBV9 and TRBJ2-5; D not resolved. Germline V lookup: CDR1 SGDLS, CDR2 YYNGEE. The CDR3 is 14 amino acids. The germline V and J ends were trimmed by 2 bases and 2 bases, with 10 bases remaining between them. The chain's CDR3 is CASSVSSTQETQYF. In DNA form, the CDR3 reads TGTGCCAGCAGCGTTTCCAGTACACAAGAGACCCAGTACTTC.

The V call is TRBV4-3, the J call TRBJ1-5; D call uncertain. Germline V gives CDR1 LGHNA, CDR2 YSLEER. The CDR3 covers 15 residues. The germline V and J ends were trimmed by 0 bases and 2 bases, with 8 bases remaining between them. CDR3 loop: CASSQEVRGNQPQHF. Here the CDR3 DNA reads TGCGCCAGCAGCCAAGAAGTACGGGGCAATCAGCCCCAGCATTTT.

The chain recombines TRBV19 with TRBJ1-5; D may be TRBD1 (5 bases). With 7 bases removed from V and 5 bases from J, the gap between germline ends came to 15 bases. Germline CDR1 LNHDA, CDR2 SQIVND (reference sequence). The CDR3 is 14 residues long. The CDR3: CASKTGLMYQPQHF. The CDR3 DNA reads as TGTGCCAGTAAAACAGGTTTAATGTATCAGCCCCAGCATTTT. Full variable domain (missing parts from reference TRBV19 and TRBJ1-5): DGGITQSPKYLFRKEGQNVTLSCEQNLNHDAMYWYRQDPGQGLRLIYYSQIVNDFQKGDIAEGYSVSREKKESFPLTVTSAQKNPTAFYLCASKTGLMYQPQHFGDGTRLSIL.

V is TRBV30 and J is TRBJ1-2, with 9 bases lining up with TRBD1. Germline V lookup: CDR1 GTSNPN, CDR2 SVGIG (reference sequence). The V and J ends lost 4 bases and 8 bases, in that order; junction bases with no gene match: 14. This CDR3 is 15 amino acids long. The CDR3 DNA reads as TGTGCCTGGAATTCGAGGGACAGGGCAATGGGCGGCTACACCTTC. This sequence encodes CAWNSRDRAMGGYTF.

The chain joins TRBV6-1 to TRBJ2-7; TRBD2 agrees at 8 bases. The V segment lost 0 bases and the J segment 7 bases; nucleotides outside the gene matches: 17. CDR1 and CDR2 from the germline V gene are MNHNS and SASEGT. The CDR3 spans 18 residues. The CDR3 loop is CASSEALRGIAGYEEQYF. CDR3 bases: TGTGCCAGCAGTGAAGCGCTTCGGGGAATAGCGGGGTACGAAGAGCAGTACTTC.

This chain connects TRBV5-4 to TRBJ2-3; no reliable D call. Germline CDR1 SGHNT, CDR2 YYREEE (reference sequence). V lost 4 bases and J lost 5, with 8 bases in between. The CDR3 sequence is 12 residues long. This CDR3 is CASSLSLDTQYF. DNA for the CDR3: TGTGCCAGCAGCCTTAGCTTAGATACGCAGTATTTT.

The chain has TRBV4-3 and TRBJ1-5, with TRBD1 matching over 7 bases. With 1 base clipped from V and 0 bases from J, the junction kept 3 bases outside the gene matches. Germline V gives CDR1 LGHNA, CDR2 YSLEER. This CDR3 contains 16 residues. CDR3 in DNA: TGCGCCAGCAGCCAAGGGACAGGACATAGCAATCAGCCCCAGCATTTT. This codes for CASSQGTGHSNQPQHF.

This rearrangement joins TRBV5-6 to TRBJ1-2; TRBD1 aligns across 8 bases. This CDR3 region has 14 residues. In germline, CDR1 is SGHDT, CDR2 YYEEEE. The J segment lost 4 bases and the V segment lost 4 bases, leaving 6 bases of the junction unmatched. The CDR3 protein is CASSPWDRPYGYTF. The CDR3 DNA follows: TGTGCCAGCAGCCCATGGGACAGGCCCTATGGCTACACCTTC.

The chain is built from TRBV9 and TRBJ1-2, with TRBD1 as a possible D gene (5 bases). Germline lookup yields CDR1 SGDLS and CDR2 YYNGEE. The V end lost 6 bases, the J end lost 8 bases, and 17 bases lay between the germline ends. The CDR3 runs to 13 residues. The CDR3 region has the DNA TGTGCCAGCACCCGCCCAGTGGGGGGGGGCTACACCTTC. As protein: CASTRPVGGGYTF.

This sequence joins TRBV5-8 and TRBJ2-6, with TRBD2 as a possible D gene (6 bases). Trimming took 5 bases from V and 4 from J, leaving 19 bases between them. The CDR3 is 17 amino acids. The germline V gene encodes CDR1 SGHTS and CDR2 YDEGEE. The CDR3 coding sequence is TGTGCCAGCAGATATGAGGCGGGGATGCAAGGGGCCAACGTCCTGACTTTC. Translation gives CASRYEAGMQGANVLTF. The variable domain in full, completed from reference TRBV5-8 and TRBJ2-6, reads EAGVTQSPTHLIKTRGQQATLRCSPISGHTSVYWYQQALGLGLQFLLWYDEGEERNRGNFPPRFSGRQFPNYSSELNVNALELEDSALYLCASRYEAGMQGANVLTFGAGSRLTVL.

The chain combines TRBV5-4 with TRBJ2-5, with 8 bases identical to TRBD2. CDR3 length equals 15 residues. V was pared by 0 bases and J by 2 bases, with 3 bases of the junction left unmatched. Per germline, CDR1 SGHNT and CDR2 YYREEE (reference sequence). The CDR3 coding sequence is TGTGCCAGCAGCTTGGGGGTAGCGGGGCAAGAGACCCAGTACTTC. Amino acid sequence: CASSLGVAGQETQYF.

The chain recombines TRBV28 with TRBJ1-5; no reliable D call. The CDR3 has 12 residues. Per germline, CDR1 MDHEN and CDR2 SYDVKM. Trimming took 3 bases from V and 7 from J, leaving 7 bases between them. CDR3 loop: CASSLLGQPQHF. Written as DNA, the CDR3 is TGTGCCAGCAGTTTGCTGGGACAGCCCCAGCATTTT.